This TCR beta chain was recovered during a study of blood T cell repertoires in COVID-19. The table lists this clone with a count of one. CDR3 length: 19 amino acids. From germline, CDR1 is SGHTA and CDR2 FQGTGA. J gave up 2 bases and V 4 bases, and 18 bases lay outside the gene matches. The table came from immunoSEQ multiplex PCR; TCRdb's copy has only in-frame clones and leaves some out. The repertoire consists of some 270,000 clones, with roughly nine tenths occurring once and the leading ten covering about 1.8%. The sequencing sample was made of PBMCs or T cells enriched from blood (not recorded which). V usage is TRBV7-3 and J usage is TRBJ2-7, with 9 bases fitting TRBD2. This TCR came from a woman between 40 and 55 years old who had recovered from COVID-19. The CDR3 DNA is TGTGCCAGCAGCTCACAACCCTTGAGTGCGGGAGGGTCCCCCTACGAGCAGTACTTC. Its protein product is CASSSQPLSAGGSPYEQYF.